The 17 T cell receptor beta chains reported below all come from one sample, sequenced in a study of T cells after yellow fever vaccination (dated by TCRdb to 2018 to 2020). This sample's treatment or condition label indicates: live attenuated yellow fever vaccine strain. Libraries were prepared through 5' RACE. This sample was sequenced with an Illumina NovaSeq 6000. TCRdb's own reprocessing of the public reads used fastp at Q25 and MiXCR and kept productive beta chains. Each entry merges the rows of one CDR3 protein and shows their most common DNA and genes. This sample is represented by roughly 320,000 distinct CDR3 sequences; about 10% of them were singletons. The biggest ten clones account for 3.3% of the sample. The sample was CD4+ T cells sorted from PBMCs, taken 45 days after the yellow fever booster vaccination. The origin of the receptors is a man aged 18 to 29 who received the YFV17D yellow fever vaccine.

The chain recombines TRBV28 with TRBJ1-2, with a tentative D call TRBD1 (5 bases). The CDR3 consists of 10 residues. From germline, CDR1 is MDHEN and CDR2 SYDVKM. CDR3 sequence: CGVGPYGYTF. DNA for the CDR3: TGTGGGGTGGGACCCTATGGCTACACCTTC.

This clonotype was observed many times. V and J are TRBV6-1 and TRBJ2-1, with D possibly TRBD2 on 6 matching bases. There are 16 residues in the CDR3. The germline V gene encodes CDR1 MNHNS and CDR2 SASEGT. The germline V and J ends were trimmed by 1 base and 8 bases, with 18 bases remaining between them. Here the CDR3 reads CASSEGWQGGTYEQFF. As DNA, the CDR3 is TGTGCCAGCAGTGAAGGATGGCAAGGAGGGACCTATGAGCAGTTCTTC.

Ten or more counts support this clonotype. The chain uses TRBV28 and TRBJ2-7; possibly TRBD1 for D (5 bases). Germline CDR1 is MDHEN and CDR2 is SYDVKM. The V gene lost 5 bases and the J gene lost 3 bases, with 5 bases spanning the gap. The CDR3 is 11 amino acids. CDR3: CASSQGYEQYV. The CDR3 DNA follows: TGTGCCAGCAGTCAGGGCTACGAGCAGTACGTC.

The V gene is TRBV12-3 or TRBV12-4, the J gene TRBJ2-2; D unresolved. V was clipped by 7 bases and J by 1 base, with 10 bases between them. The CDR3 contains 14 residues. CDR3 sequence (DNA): TGTGCCAGCAAGAGACCGCAGAACACCGGGGAGCTGTTTTTT. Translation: CASKRPQNTGELFF.

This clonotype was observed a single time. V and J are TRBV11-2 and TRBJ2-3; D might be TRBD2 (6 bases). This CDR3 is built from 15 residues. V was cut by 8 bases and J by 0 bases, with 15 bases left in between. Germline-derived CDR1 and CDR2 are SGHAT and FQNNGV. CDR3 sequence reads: CASQPLRGSTDTQYF. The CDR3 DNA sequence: TGTGCCAGCCAACCTTTACGGGGGAGCACAGATACGCAGTATTTT. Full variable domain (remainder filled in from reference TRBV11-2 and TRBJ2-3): EAGVAQSPRYKIIEKRQSVAFWCNPISGHATLYWYQQILGQGPKLLIQFQNNGVVDDSQLPKDRFSAERLKGVDSTLKIQPAKLEDSAVYLCASQPLRGSTDTQYFGPGTRLTVL.

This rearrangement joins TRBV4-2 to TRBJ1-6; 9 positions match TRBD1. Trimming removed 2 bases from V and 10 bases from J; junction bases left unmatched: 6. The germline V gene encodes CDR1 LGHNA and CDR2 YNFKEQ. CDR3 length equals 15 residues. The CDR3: CASSQTGGLGSPLHF. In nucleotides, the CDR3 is TGTGCCAGCAGCCAAACAGGGGGCTTAGGGTCACCCCTCCACTTT.

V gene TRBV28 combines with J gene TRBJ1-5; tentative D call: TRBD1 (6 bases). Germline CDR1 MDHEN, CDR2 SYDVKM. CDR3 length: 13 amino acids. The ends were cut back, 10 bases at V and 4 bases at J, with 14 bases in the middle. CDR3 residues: CATTETGNQPQHF. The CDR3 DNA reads TGTGCCACTACAGAAACAGGGAATCAGCCCCAGCATTTT.

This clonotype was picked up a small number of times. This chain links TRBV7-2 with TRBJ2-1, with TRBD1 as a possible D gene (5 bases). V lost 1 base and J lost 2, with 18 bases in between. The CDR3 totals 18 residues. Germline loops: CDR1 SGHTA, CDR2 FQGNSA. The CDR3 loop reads CASSLDGVGHIAYNEQFF. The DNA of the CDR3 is TGTGCCAGCAGCTTAGATGGCGTGGGGCATATAGCCTACAATGAGCAGTTCTTC.

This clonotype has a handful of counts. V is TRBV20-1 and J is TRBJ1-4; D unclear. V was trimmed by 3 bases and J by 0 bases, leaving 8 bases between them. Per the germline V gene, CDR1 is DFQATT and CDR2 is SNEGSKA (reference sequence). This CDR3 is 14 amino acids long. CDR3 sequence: CSASRTTTNEKLFF. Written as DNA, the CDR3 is TGCAGTGCTAGCCGTACGACAACTAATGAAAAACTGTTTTTT.

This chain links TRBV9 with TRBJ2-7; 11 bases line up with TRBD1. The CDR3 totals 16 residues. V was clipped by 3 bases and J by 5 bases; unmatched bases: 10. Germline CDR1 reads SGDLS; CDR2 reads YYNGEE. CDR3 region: CASSGSAGTGGHEQYF. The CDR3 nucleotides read TGTGCCAGCAGCGGATCTGCCGGGACAGGGGGACACGAGCAGTACTTC. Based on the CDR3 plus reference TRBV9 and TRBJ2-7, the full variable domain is DSGVTQTPKHLITATGQRVTLRCSPRSGDLSVYWYQQSLDQGLQFLIQYYNGEERAKGNILERFSAQQFPDLHSELNLSSLELGDSALYFCASSGSAGTGGHEQYFGPGTRLTVT.

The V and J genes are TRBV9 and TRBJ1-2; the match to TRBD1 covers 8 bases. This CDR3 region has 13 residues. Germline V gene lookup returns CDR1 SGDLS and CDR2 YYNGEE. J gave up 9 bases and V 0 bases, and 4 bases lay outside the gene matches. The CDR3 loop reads CASSVAGGARYTF. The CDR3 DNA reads TGTGCCAGCAGCGTAGCAGGGGGCGCACGCTACACCTTC.

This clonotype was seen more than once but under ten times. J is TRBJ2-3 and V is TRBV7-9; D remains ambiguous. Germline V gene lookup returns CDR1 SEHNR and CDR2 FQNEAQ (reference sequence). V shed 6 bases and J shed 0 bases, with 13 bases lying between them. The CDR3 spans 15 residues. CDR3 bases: TGTGCCAGCAGTTCCCTAAAGGGTAGCACAGATACGCAGTATTTT. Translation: CASSSLKGSTDTQYF.

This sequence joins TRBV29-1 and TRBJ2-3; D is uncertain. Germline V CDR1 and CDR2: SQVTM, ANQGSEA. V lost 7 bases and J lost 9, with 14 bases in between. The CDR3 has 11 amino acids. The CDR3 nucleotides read TGCAGCGCTACCGTTTCCGTGACGCAGTATTTT. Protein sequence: CSATVSVTQYF.

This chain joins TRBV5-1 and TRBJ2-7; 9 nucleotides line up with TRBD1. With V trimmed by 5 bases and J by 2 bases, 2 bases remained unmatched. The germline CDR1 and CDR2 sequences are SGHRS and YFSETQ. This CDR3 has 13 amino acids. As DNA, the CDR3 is TGCGCCAGCAGTGGGACAGGGACCTACGAGCAGTACTTC. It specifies CASSGTGTYEQYF.

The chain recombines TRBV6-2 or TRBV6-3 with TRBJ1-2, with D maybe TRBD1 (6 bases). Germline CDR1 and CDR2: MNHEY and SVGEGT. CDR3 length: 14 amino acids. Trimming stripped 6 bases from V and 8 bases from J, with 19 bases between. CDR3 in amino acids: CASRHRDTQRGYTF. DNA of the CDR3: TGTGCCAGCAGACACCGGGACACCCAACGGGGCTACACCTTC.

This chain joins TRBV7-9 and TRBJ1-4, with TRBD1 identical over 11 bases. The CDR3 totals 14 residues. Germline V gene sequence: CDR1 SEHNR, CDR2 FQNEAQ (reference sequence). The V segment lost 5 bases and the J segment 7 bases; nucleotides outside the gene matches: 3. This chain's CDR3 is CASSLDRGREKLFF. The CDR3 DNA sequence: TGTGCCAGCAGCCTGGACAGGGGGCGTGAAAAACTGTTTTTT.

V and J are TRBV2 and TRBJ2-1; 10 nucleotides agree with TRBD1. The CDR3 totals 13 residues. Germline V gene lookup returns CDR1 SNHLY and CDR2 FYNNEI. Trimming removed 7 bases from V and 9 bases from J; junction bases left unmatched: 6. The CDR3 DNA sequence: TGTGCCAGCACTACGACAGGGGGCGGTGAGCAGTTCTTC. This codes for CASTTTGGGEQFF.